The 2 T cell receptor beta chains presented below share a single source sample, sequenced in a study of CD8+ T cells in alopecia areata. Investigators isolated RNA and reverse transcribed it into cDNA to act as the sequencing template. The table came from immunoSEQ multiplex PCR; TCRdb's copy has only in-frame clones and leaves some out. The table lists 110,000 to 150,000 clones, less than 75% of them singletons. The sample consisted of CD8+ T cells sorted from blood. These receptors were obtained from a human donor in good health.

V is TRBV5-1 and J is TRBJ1-1, with unresolved D. Germline lookup yields CDR1 SGHRS and CDR2 YFSETQ. V was cut by 4 bases and J by 4 bases, with 14 bases left in between. The CDR3 covers 14 residues. The CDR3 DNA follows: TGCGCCAGCAGCACGGCACCTGGCGGCACTGAAGCTTTCTTT. Protein product: CASSTAPGGTEAFF.

This clone was found a few times. The V and J genes are TRBV29-1 and TRBJ2-7; tentative D call: TRBD2 (6 bases). CDR1 is SQVTM, CDR2 ANQGSEA, per germline. V dropped 4 bases and J dropped 0 bases, with 10 bases sitting between them. The CDR3 sequence is 13 residues long. CDR3 in amino acids: CSVGAGISYEQYF. The CDR3 DNA reads as TGCAGCGTTGGGGCGGGAATCTCCTACGAGCAGTACTTC.